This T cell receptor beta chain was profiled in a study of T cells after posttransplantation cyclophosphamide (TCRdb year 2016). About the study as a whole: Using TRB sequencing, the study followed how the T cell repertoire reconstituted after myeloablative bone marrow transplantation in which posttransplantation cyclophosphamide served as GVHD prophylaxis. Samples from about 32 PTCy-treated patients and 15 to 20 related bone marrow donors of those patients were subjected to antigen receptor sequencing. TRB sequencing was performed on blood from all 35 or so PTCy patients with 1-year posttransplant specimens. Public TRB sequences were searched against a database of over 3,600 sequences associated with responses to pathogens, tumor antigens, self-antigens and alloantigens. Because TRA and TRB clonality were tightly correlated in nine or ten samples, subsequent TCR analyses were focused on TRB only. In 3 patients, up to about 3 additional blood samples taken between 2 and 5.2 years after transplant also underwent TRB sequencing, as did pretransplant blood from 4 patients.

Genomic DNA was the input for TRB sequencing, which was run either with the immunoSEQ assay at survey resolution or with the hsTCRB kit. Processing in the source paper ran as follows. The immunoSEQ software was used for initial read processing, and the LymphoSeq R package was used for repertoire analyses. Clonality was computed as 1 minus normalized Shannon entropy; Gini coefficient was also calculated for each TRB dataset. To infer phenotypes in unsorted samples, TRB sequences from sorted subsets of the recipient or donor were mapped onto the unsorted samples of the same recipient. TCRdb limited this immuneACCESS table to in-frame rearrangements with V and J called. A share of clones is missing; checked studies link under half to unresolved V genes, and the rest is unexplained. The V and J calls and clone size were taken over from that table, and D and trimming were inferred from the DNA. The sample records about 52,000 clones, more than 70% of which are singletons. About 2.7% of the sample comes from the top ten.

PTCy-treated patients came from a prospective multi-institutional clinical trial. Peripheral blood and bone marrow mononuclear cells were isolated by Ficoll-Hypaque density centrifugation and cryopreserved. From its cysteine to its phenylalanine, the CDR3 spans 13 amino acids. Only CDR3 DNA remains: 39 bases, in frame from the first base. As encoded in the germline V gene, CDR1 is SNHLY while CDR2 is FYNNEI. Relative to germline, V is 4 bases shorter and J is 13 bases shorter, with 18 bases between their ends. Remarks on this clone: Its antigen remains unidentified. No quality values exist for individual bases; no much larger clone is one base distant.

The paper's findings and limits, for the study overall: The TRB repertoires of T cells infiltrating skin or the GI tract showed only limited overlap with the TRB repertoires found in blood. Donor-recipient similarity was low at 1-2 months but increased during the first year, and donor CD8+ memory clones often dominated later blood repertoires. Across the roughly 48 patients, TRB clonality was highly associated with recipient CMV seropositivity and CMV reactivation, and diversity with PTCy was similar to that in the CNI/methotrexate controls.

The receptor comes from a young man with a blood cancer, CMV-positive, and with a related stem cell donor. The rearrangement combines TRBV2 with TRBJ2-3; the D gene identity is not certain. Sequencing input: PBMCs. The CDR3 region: CASSAEIRGKEYF. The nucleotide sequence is TGTGCCAGCAGTGCGGAAATTAGAGGTAAAGAGTATTTT. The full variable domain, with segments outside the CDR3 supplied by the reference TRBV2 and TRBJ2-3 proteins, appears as EPEVTQTPSHQVTQMGQEVILRCVPISNHLYFYWYRQILGQKVEFLVSFYNNEISEKSEIFDDQFSVERPDGSNFTLKIRSTKLEDSAMYFCASSAEIRGKEYFGPGTRLTVL.